The 2 T cell receptor beta chains given below trace back to one sample, sequenced in a study of T cells expressing NK-cell markers. Each CDR3 protein gets one entry in TCRdb, which reprocessed the 5' RACE reads and gives no DNA. The sample has over 350,000 distinct CDR3 sequences, and its top ten clones hold about 10%. The sample comprised blood T cells: a sorted CD56 or NKG2C T cell subset, CD4+ or CD8+ T cells, or bulk PBMC T cells (not recorded which). The source is a woman aged 50 to 60 in good health.

The chain uses TRBV29-1 and TRBJ1-2; TCRdb's assignment of TRBD1 cannot be checked, as there is no DNA. The CDR3 extends over 14 amino acids. Germline V gene sequence: CDR1 SQVTM, CDR2 ANQGSEA. The CDR3 loop is CSVIPGETNYGYTF.

J is TRBJ2-1 and V is TRBV12-3 or TRBV12-4; TCRdb indicates TRBD2, and absent DNA this call remains unverified. This CDR3 has 15 amino acids. CDR3 sequence reads: CASSPVAGEDNEQFF.